This T cell receptor (beta chain) emerged from a study of molecular identifiers for immune sequencing clone quantification. Regarding the study as a whole: Spiked Jurkat TCR RNA equivalent to one cell was reportedly detectable in approximately 1 million naive cells.

This clonotype was detected a few times. Its antigen is unidentified. Germline CDR1 and CDR2: SQVTM and ANQGSEA. The CDR3 is 15 residues long. Losses at the gene ends were 2 bases for V and 9 bases for J; bases not matched to a gene: 9. It was from roughly 20,000 to 1,000,000 sorted cells, with 10%, 30% or 50% RNA, that naive CD8 libraries came. TCRdb redid the calling of the PCR reads with MiXCR, one entry per CDR3 protein. Here the sample spans some 97,000 distinct CDR3 sequences, roughly a third being singletons. The sequenced sample consisted of naive CD8+ T cells from blood, with Jurkat cell RNA spiked in. Subset specified: FACS-sorted CD8+CD4-CCR7+CD45RA+ naive T cells. This receptor was obtained from a human donor in good health. Some libraries in this study had Jurkat cell RNA spiked in. The chain couples TRBV29-1 to TRBJ2-1, with 11 bases identical to TRBD1. The DNA for the CDR3 is TGCAGCGTTGAAAATCCGGACAGGGGGCTGAGTGAGCAGTTCTTC. Protein: CSVENPDRGLSEQFF.